The 23 T cell receptor beta chains in this list originate from one sample, sequenced in a study of early T cells in non-severe SARS-CoV-2 infection. Each CDR3 protein is one row after TCRdb ran MiXCR on the 5' RACE reads. Of under 70,000 distinct CDR3 sequences in the sample, about 7.7% were seen once. The sample here was whole blood, taken at baseline. Receptor source: an adult who was a healthcare worker with PCR-confirmed SARS-CoV-2 infection or an uninfected control (not recorded which).

This clonotype appeared a few times. The rearrangement joins TRBV20-1 to TRBJ2-3; no definite D call. Germline CDR1 DFQATT, CDR2 SNEGSKA (reference sequence). This CDR3 has 13 amino acids. Trimming shortened V by 2 bases and J by 2 bases, and 8 bases separated the two germline ends. This CDR3 reads CSARRVFTDTQYF. CDR3 in DNA: TGCAGTGCTAGAAGGGTCTTCACAGATACGCAGTATTTT.

This clonotype showed up just a few times. The chain employs TRBV10-2 and TRBJ2-7; 7 positions agree with TRBD2. Losses at the gene ends were 5 bases for V and 4 bases for J; bases not matched to a gene: 8. The CDR3 has 14 amino acids. The germline CDR1 and CDR2 sequences are WSHSY and SAAADI. In DNA form, the CDR3 reads TGCGCCAGCAGTCCCGGACTAGGGGAATACGAGCAGTACTTC. Protein: CASSPGLGEYEQYF.

This clonotype has a count of ten or more. V gene TRBV29-1 combines with J gene TRBJ2-7; TRBD1 matches 7 bases. V dropped 7 bases and J dropped 2; count of bases not matched to a gene: 17. Looked up from germline, CDR1 is SQVTM and CDR2 is ANQGSEA. The CDR3 loop spans 16 amino acids. In DNA form, the CDR3 reads TGCAGCGCGAGGGGACAGAGTGAGCTCAGCCCCTACGAGCAGTACTTC. Translation: CSARGQSELSPYEQYF.

V usage is TRBV9 and J usage is TRBJ2-1; D unresolved. V lost 1 base and J 5 bases, leaving 4 bases between the germline ends. Germline lookup yields CDR1 SGDLS and CDR2 YYNGEE. The CDR3 covers 12 residues. CDR3 in amino acids: CASSVFNNEQFF. CDR3 bases: TGTGCCAGCAGCGTATTCAACAATGAGCAGTTCTTC.

The table lists this clonotype with a few counts. The V call is TRBV20-1, the J call TRBJ2-2; 7 nucleotides agree with TRBD1. The J segment lost 2 bases and the V segment lost 1 base, leaving 7 bases of the junction unmatched. This CDR3 comprises 16 residues. Germline CDR1 is DFQATT and CDR2 is SNEGSKA (reference sequence). CDR3 residues: CSARVFDRANTGELFF. DNA for the CDR3: TGCAGTGCTAGAGTATTTGACAGGGCTAACACCGGGGAGCTGTTTTTT.

This clonotype has only a few counts. The chain employs TRBV28 and TRBJ1-6; TRBD1 might be the D (5 bases). V gave up 6 bases and J gave up 7 bases, with 16 bases separating them. The CDR3 length is 15 residues. Germline lookup yields CDR1 MDHEN and CDR2 SYDVKM. The DNA of the CDR3 is TGTGCCAGCAGAAGCGAACGGACATCAAATTCACCCCTCCACTTT. It codes for CASRSERTSNSPLHF.

This clonotype was counted a few times. The chain recombines TRBV7-6 with TRBJ2-1; D might be TRBD2 (6 bases). The CDR3 is 14 residues long. Germline assignment: CDR1 SGHVS and CDR2 FNYEAQ. V was clipped by 2 bases and J by 4 bases, with 9 bases between them. CDR3 region: CASSLSGGYNEQFF. DNA for the CDR3: TGTGCCAGCAGCTTAAGTGGGGGGTACAATGAGCAGTTCTTC.

A few counts support this clonotype. The J gene is TRBJ1-1, the V gene TRBV14; D not resolved. The V end was cut by 1 base, the J end by 1 base, with 7 bases between. This CDR3 is 14 amino acids long. Germline assignment: CDR1 SGHDN and CDR2 FVKESK. The CDR3 DNA reads as TGTGCCAGCAGCCAAGTGTCCAGGAACACTGAAGCTTTCTTT. Its protein product is CASSQVSRNTEAFF.

The CDR3 coding sequence is TGTGCCAGCTCCACTACCGGAGGGCTGGGGACTGAAGCTTTCTTT. It encodes CASSTTGGLGTEAFF. The chain combines TRBV18 with TRBJ1-1; no definite D call. This CDR3 is 15 amino acids long. V was clipped by 6 bases and J by 5 bases, with 19 bases between them. CDR1 and CDR2 (germline): KGHSH, LQKENI.

This clonotype was found many times. The rearrangement links TRBV29-1 to TRBJ1-2; the D gene is possibly TRBD1 (6 bases). This CDR3 is built from 16 residues. CDR1 is SQVTM and CDR2 is ANQGSEA in the germline V gene. V was trimmed by 3 bases and J by 0 bases, leaving 17 bases between them. The CDR3 nucleotides read TGCAGCGTTGATGAGGGGCAGGGGCAGGCTAACTATGGCTACACCTTC. It specifies CSVDEGQGQANYGYTF.

The chain is built from TRBV20-1 and TRBJ2-3; tentative D call: TRBD1 (6 bases). This CDR3 has 14 residues. Germline loops: CDR1 DFQATT, CDR2 SNEGSKA (reference sequence). V was trimmed by 3 bases and J by 1 base, leaving 11 bases between them. In DNA form, the CDR3 reads TGCAGTGCTAGGTATAACAGGGGCACAGATACGCAGTATTTT. This gives the protein CSARYNRGTDTQYF.

This clonotype was detected many times. V usage is TRBV7-9 and J usage is TRBJ2-5; 11 nucleotides align to TRBD2. J gave up 5 bases and V 5 bases, and 7 bases lay outside the gene matches. Per the germline V gene, CDR1 is SEHNR and CDR2 is FQNEAQ (reference sequence). The CDR3 loop spans 15 amino acids. This chain's CDR3 is CASSLSGRAYETQYF. CDR3 sequence (DNA): TGTGCCAGCAGCCTTAGCGGGAGGGCTTATGAGACCCAGTACTTC.

The gene calls are TRBV6-2 or TRBV6-3 and TRBJ2-2; maybe TRBD1 (5 bases). Germline loops: CDR1 MNHEY, CDR2 SVGEGT. The length of the CDR3 is 13 residues. With 5 bases removed from V and 6 bases from J, the gap between germline ends came to 10 bases. Here the CDR3 reads CASSGQGPGELFF. In DNA form, the CDR3 reads TGTGCCAGCAGTGGACAAGGGCCCGGGGAGCTGTTTTTT.

This clonotype showed up many times. V is TRBV25-1 and J is TRBJ1-3; unclear D gene. This CDR3 has 14 residues. From germline, CDR1 is MGHDK and CDR2 SYGVNS. Between the trimmed V and J ends, which lost 4 bases and 1 base, there was a span of 8 bases. The CDR3 is CASSAPTSGNTIYF. CDR3 nucleotides: TGTGCCAGCAGTGCACCCACATCTGGAAACACCATATATTTT.

The chain links TRBV9 to TRBJ2-7, with 7 bases identical to TRBD1. Germline lookup yields CDR1 SGDLS and CDR2 YYNGEE. V trimming: 4 bases; J trimming: 1 base; junction bases outside the gene matches: 8. The CDR3 is 15 residues long. CDR3 region: CASSPRDSLSYEQYF. The CDR3 coding sequence is TGTGCCAGCAGCCCCCGGGACAGTCTTTCCTACGAGCAGTACTTC.

The rearrangement joins TRBV7-9 to TRBJ2-5; the D is unclear. This CDR3 has 13 residues. The V end lost 1 base, the J end lost 5 bases, and 8 bases lay between the germline ends. The germline V gene has CDR1 SEHNR and CDR2 FQNEAQ (reference sequence). The DNA for the CDR3 is TGTGCCAGCAGCTTAGGAGGAAGGGAGACCCAGTACTTC. It is translated as CASSLGGRETQYF.

This clonotype turned up a few times. This sequence joins TRBV10-3 and TRBJ2-7; TRBD2 matches 7 bases. Germline values: CDR1 ENHRY, CDR2 SYGVKD. Trimming at V came to 7 bases and at J to 7 bases, leaving 10 bases not matched to a gene. This CDR3 contains 13 residues. The CDR3 is CAITAGRSGEQYF. CDR3 nucleotide sequence: TGTGCCATCACGGCCGGGAGGTCGGGGGAGCAGTACTTC.

The V call is TRBV25-1, the J call TRBJ1-4; D is undetermined. Germline CDR1 is MGHDK and CDR2 is SYGVNS. Trimming removed 4 bases from V and 3 bases from J, with 18 bases in between. CDR3 length equals 17 residues. The CDR3 DNA reads TGTGCCAGCAGTGCCTACCGCAGAGGGTCGGCTAATGAAAAACTGTTTTTT. Protein: CASSAYRRGSANEKLFF.

The J gene is TRBJ1-2, the V gene TRBV2, with D possibly TRBD1 on 6 matching bases. Trimming shortened V by 7 bases and J by 7 bases, and 13 bases separated the two germline ends. The CDR3 covers 12 residues. The germline gives CDR1 SNHLY, CDR2 FYNNEI. Here the CDR3 reads CASITRTVGYTF. CDR3 bases: TGTGCCAGCATTACAAGGACAGTTGGCTACACCTTC.

Many counts were recorded for this clonotype. The chain employs TRBV7-3 and TRBJ2-5; 7 positions agree with TRBD1. With 5 bases clipped from V and 2 bases from J, the junction kept 8 bases outside the gene matches. CDR1 SGHTA and CDR2 FQGTGA come from the germline V gene. The CDR3 consists of 15 residues. CDR3 DNA sequence: TGTGCCAGCAGCATGTTGGGACAGCCTCAAGAGACCCAGTACTTC. Translating gives CASSMLGQPQETQYF.

This clonotype turned up a few times. The rearrangement uses TRBV20-1 and TRBJ1-1; 7 bases are a match to TRBD1. The germline CDR1 and CDR2 sequences are DFQATT and SNEGSKA (reference sequence). This CDR3 spans 11 amino acids. J gave up 5 bases and V 7 bases, and 4 bases lay outside the gene matches. The CDR3 is CSETRGTEAFF. CDR3 in DNA: TGCAGTGAGACCAGGGGGACTGAAGCTTTCTTT.

V is TRBV28 and J is TRBJ2-1; perhaps TRBD1 as D (5 bases). The CDR3 is 14 amino acids. Deletions cut 6 bases from V and 5 bases from J, with 14 bases between. Germline V CDR1 and CDR2: MDHEN, SYDVKM. The chain's CDR3 is CASSPAYRNNEQFF. The CDR3 coding sequence is TGTGCCAGCAGCCCCGCGTACAGGAACAATGAGCAGTTCTTC.

This clonotype was counted only a few times. J is TRBJ2-3 and V is TRBV20-1; a possible D gene is TRBD2 (6 bases). Trimming pared 4 bases from V and 7 bases from J, leaving 15 bases between. The CDR3 length is 13 residues. The germline V gene encodes CDR1 DFQATT and CDR2 SNEGSKA (reference sequence). The CDR3 region has the DNA TGCAGTGCTACTTTGGCGGGAACCTATACGCAGTATTTT. Amino acid sequence: CSATLAGTYTQYF.